This record concerns one T cell receptor beta chain sequence. Its antigen is unidentified. Profiled with immunoSEQ multiplex PCR; TCRdb holds only in-frame clones, not every one. The sample comprises 150,000 or so clones, 80% to 95% of which are singletons, and about 6% rests with the top ten. V lost 5 bases and J 0 bases, leaving 11 bases between the germline ends. Germline V gives CDR1 LNHDA, CDR2 SQIVND (reference sequence). The CDR3 covers 15 residues. This entry comes from a study of T cell responses to AZD1222 COVID-19 vaccine. Pooling was applied to second doses at about 4 or about 12 weeks. Study findings and constraints: Researchers report vaccine-associated CD4 TCRs spanning spike, with dominance at 160-218 and 743-854.

This TCR was recovered from an adult who received the AZD1222 COVID-19 vaccine. The chain links TRBV19 to TRBJ1-5, with no clear D. Material: peripheral blood, obtained 28 days after the second AZD1222 dose. The CDR3 nucleotides are TGTGCCAGTAGTGGAATTTCAGATAGCAATCAGCCCCAGCATTTT. Protein product: CASSGISDSNQPQHF.